This T cell receptor beta chain was recovered during a study of T cell repertoires in cytomegalovirus infection. The wider study: Recently identified HLA-C-restricted and well-studied HLA-B-restricted CMV epitopes were used. Public TCR beta signatures marked donors with CMV infection and the matching HLA. General study results and limits: Dominant in the ex vivo response were TCR beta clonotypes restricted by HLA-C and specific for CMV. The cumulative frequency of public TCR beta families distinguished individuals who carried CMV together with the relevant HLA.

TCRdb used MiXCR to reprocess the reads, holding one entry per CDR3 protein. This sample yields about 69,000 distinct CDR3 sequences, of which less than 30% are seen a single time; about 60% belongs to the top ten. Comments on this clonotype: Its antigen is not known.

The V end was cut by 5 bases, the J end by 8 bases, with 13 bases between. This CDR3 spans 13 amino acids. The germline V gene has CDR1 SGHVS and CDR2 FQNEAQ. The genes are TRBV7-8 and TRBJ2-1; a possible D gene is TRBD1 (6 bases). The sample here was CD8+ T cells from cultured PBMCs, taken from culture after CMV antigen stimulation. This TCR came from a human donor in good health (CMV status not recorded). Some clones in this sample may be carry-over from other donors' samples. CDR3 sequence reads: CASSQGRGYEQFF. The CDR3, as DNA: TGTGCCAGCAGCCAGGGCAGGGGCTATGAGCAGTTCTTC. The whole variable domain, filled in from reference TRBV7-8 and TRBJ2-1, reads GAGVSQSPRYKVAKRGQDVALRCDPISGHVSLFWYQQALGQGPEFLTYFQNEAQLDKSGLPSDRFFAERPEGSVSTLKIQRTQQEDSAVYLCASSQGRGYEQFFGPGTRLTVL.